This T cell receptor beta chain was recorded in a study of control samples from healthy donors and cancer patients. Profiling relied on immunoSEQ multiplex PCR, and the TCRdb table lists in-frame clones only, not all of them. This repertoire shows about 120,000 clones, over 90% found once; its top ten account for 2.6%. With 6 bases removed from V and 0 bases from J, the gap between germline ends came to 14 bases. This CDR3 contains 15 residues. Germline values: CDR1 KGHSH, CDR2 LQKENI. The sequence was collected from a man aged 30-40 years in good health. Sequenced input: blood. The genes are TRBV18 and TRBJ1-2; D uncertain. The CDR3 bases are TGTGCCAGCTCCCCCGTCGTTTTCCCTAACTATGGCTACACCTTC. Protein sequence: CASSPVVFPNYGYTF.